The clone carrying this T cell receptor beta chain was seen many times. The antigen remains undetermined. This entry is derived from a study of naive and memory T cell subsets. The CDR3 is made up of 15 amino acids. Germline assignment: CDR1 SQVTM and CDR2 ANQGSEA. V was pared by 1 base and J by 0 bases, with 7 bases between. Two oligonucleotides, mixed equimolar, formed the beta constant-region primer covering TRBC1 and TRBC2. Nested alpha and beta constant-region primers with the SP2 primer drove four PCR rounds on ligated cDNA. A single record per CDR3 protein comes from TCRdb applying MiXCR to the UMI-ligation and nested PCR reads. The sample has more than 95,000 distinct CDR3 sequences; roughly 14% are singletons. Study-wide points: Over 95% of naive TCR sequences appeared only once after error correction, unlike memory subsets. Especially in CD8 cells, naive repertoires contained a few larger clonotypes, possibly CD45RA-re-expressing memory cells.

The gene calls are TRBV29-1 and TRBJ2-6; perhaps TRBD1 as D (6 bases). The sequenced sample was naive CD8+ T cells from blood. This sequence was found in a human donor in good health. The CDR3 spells CSVEGTASGANVLTF. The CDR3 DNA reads TGCAGCGTTGAAGGGACAGCCTCTGGGGCCAACGTCCTGACTTTC.